This T cell receptor beta chain is from a study of tumor-infiltrating lymphocytes in primary liver carcinoma. Regarding the study as a whole: Compared with blood, tumor repertoires held significantly more in their top 250 clones.

RNA and DNA were co-extracted from about 20-30 mg of unsorted bulk tissue. Surgical resection treated primary liver carcinoma in the patients. The CDR3 loop spans 16 amino acids. The V gene lost 7 bases and the J gene lost 2 bases, with 17 bases spanning the gap. Germline assignment: CDR1 LNHDA and CDR2 SQIVND (reference sequence). About this clonotype itself: Its cognate antigen is unknown.

Priming with a constant-region primer yielded TCR beta cDNA from 400 to 500 ng total RNA. For TCR beta, libraries were produced by three nested multiplex PCR rounds using slightly modified ARM-PCR. Both of the initial two PCR rounds ran for about 9 cycles and employed TRBV1-TRBV30 forward primers alongside a C-beta reverse primer. TCRdb reprocessed the multiplex PCR reads with MiXCR, giving one entry per CDR3 protein. The repertoire includes 95,000 to 150,000 distinct CDR3 sequences, about 68% of them detected once, and around 9% sits in the top ten. This TCR came from a woman aged 60-75 years with primary liver carcinoma and hepatitis B virus infection. The sequencing input was liver tumor tissue from sampling region 1. Subset given: tumor region T1, superior pole. The chain joins TRBV19 to TRBJ2-2, with D perhaps TRBD1 or TRBD2 (5 bases each). The CDR3 DNA is TGTGCCAGTACCTTGGGGCCGGGACGAAACACCGGGGAGCTGTTTTTT. It encodes CASTLGPGRNTGELFF. The whole variable domain, filled in from reference TRBV19 and TRBJ2-2, reads DGGITQSPKYLFRKEGQNVTLSCEQNLNHDAMYWYRQDPGQGLRLIYYSQIVNDFQKGDIAEGYSVSREKKESFPLTVTSAQKNPTAFYLCASTLGPGRNTGELFFGEGSRLTVL.